Shown below are 32 T cell receptor beta chains from a single sample sequenced in a study of T cell repertoires in cytomegalovirus infection. TCRdb reanalysed the reads using MiXCR and keeps one entry per CDR3 protein. The table has about 480,000 distinct CDR3 sequences, roughly a third seen once; the top ten hold 15% to 20%. The antigens these receptors bind are not known. This specimen consisted of cultured PBMCs, obtained from culture after CMV antigen stimulation. These receptors were collected from a human donor in good health (CMV status not recorded). Some clones in this sample may be carry-over from other donors' samples.

This clonotype was seen repeatedly, ten times or more. The chain combines TRBV7-2 with TRBJ1-4; 9 bases are shared with TRBD1. Germline lookup yields CDR1 SGHTA and CDR2 FQGNSA. Losses at the gene ends were 3 bases for V and 1 base for J; bases not matched to a gene: 3. There are 16 residues in the CDR3. The CDR3 loop reads CASSLGQGGTNEKLFF. The DNA for the CDR3 is TGTGCCAGCAGCTTGGGACAGGGCGGAACTAATGAAAAACTGTTTTTT.

The CDR3 sequence: CASSIGQPFSGANVLTF. CDR3 DNA sequence: TGTGCCAGTAGTATAGGACAGCCCTTCTCTGGGGCCAACGTCCTGACTTTC. The rearrangement uses TRBV19 and TRBJ2-6, with a weak D call TRBD1 (5 bases). The CDR3 sequence is 17 residues long. Germline CDR1 is LNHDA and CDR2 is SQIVND (reference sequence). V lost 1 base and J 0 bases, leaving 10 bases between the germline ends.

This clonotype showed up many times. This sequence joins TRBV7-9 and TRBJ2-3; 9 nucleotides align to TRBD1. The length of the CDR3 is 15 residues. V shed 5 bases, J shed 2 bases, and the junction held 5 bases outside the gene matches. The germline V gene encodes CDR1 SEHNR and CDR2 FQNEAQ (reference sequence). CDR3 loop: CASSPGQGPTDTQYF. In DNA, the CDR3 is TGTGCCAGCAGCCCTGGACAGGGGCCCACAGATACGCAGTATTTT. Using reference TRBV7-9 and TRBJ2-3 for the parts outside the CDR3, the full variable domain is DTGVSQNPRHKITKRGQNVTFRCDPISEHNRLYWYRQTLGQGPEFLTYFQNEAQLEKSRLLSDRFSAERPKGSFSTLEIQRTEQGDSAMYLCASSPGQGPTDTQYFGPGTRLTVL.

This clonotype appeared once. The rearrangement joins TRBV5-4 to TRBJ2-5, with D maybe TRBD2 (7 bases). Germline V gene data show CDR1 as SGHNT and CDR2 as YYREEE (reference sequence). The CDR3 totals 14 residues. Trimming shortened V by 4 bases and J by 4 bases, and 14 bases separated the two germline ends. The CDR3 bases are TGTGCCAGCAGCCTCCGGGGGGCGGTAGAGACCCAGTACTTC. Protein sequence: CASSLRGAVETQYF.

The rearrangement uses TRBV24-1 and TRBJ1-5, with D hard to call. Germline CDR1 reads KGHDR; CDR2 reads SFDVKD. With 4 bases removed from V and 1 base from J, the gap between germline ends came to 13 bases. The CDR3 runs to 16 residues. The DNA of the CDR3 is TGTGCCACCAGTGACTCCCGCAGAGGGAGCAATCAGCCCCAGCATTTT. This codes for CATSDSRRGSNQPQHF.

This clonotype was detected a few times. Written as DNA, the CDR3 is TGTGCCAGCAGTAAAAGTAGCGGGAGTGGTACAGATACGCAGTATTTT. Residues: CASSKSSGSGTDTQYF. The rearrangement links TRBV11-2 to TRBJ2-3, with 9 bases aligning to TRBD2. The V gene end was trimmed by 6 bases and the J gene end by 3 bases; junction bases not matched to a gene: 10. The germline V gene has CDR1 SGHAT and CDR2 FQNNGV. This CDR3 region has 16 residues.

The chain recombines TRBV28 with TRBJ2-1, with D possibly being TRBD2 (6 bases). The CDR3 is 15 residues long. Germline CDR1 and CDR2: MDHEN and SYDVKM. Trimming removed 6 bases at V and 7 bases at J, with 19 bases between. CDR3 coding DNA: TGTGCCAGCAGCCTTGCGGCTACTAGCAAAAATGAGCAGTTCTTC. Protein product: CASSLAATSKNEQFF.

There are many counts of this clonotype. The chain is built from TRBV28 and TRBJ2-3; D remains ambiguous. With 5 bases removed from V and 7 bases from J, the gap between germline ends came to 13 bases. CDR1 is MDHEN and CDR2 is SYDVKM in the germline V gene. This CDR3 has 13 amino acids. The CDR3 nucleotides read TGTGCCAGCAGTACCCCCAGTCGCAATACGCAGTATTTT. This encodes CASSTPSRNTQYF.

This clonotype has a handful of counts. V and J are TRBV7-2 and TRBJ2-1; D remains ambiguous. Germline V gives CDR1 SGHTA, CDR2 FQGNSA. The CDR3 is 13 residues long. The ends were cut back, 0 bases at V and 9 bases at J, with 9 bases in the middle. This CDR3 reads CASSLARMVEQFF. The DNA of the CDR3 is TGTGCCAGCAGCTTAGCTAGGATGGTTGAGCAGTTCTTC.

This clonotype was picked up many times. The rearrangement uses TRBV7-8 and TRBJ2-3, with 7 nucleotides matching TRBD2. Germline V lookup: CDR1 SGHVS, CDR2 FQNEAQ. The CDR3 runs to 14 residues. V was clipped by 2 bases and J by 5 bases; unmatched bases: 4. The CDR3 sequence is CASSLREGRDTQYF. The CDR3 DNA reads as TGTGCCAGCAGCTTAAGGGAGGGGAGAGATACGCAGTATTTT. The whole variable domain, filled in from reference TRBV7-8 and TRBJ2-3, reads GAGVSQSPRYKVAKRGQDVALRCDPISGHVSLFWYQQALGQGPEFLTYFQNEAQLDKSGLPSDRFFAERPEGSVSTLKIQRTQQEDSAVYLCASSLREGRDTQYFGPGTRLTVL.

This clonotype occurred a few times. The rearrangement links TRBV27 to TRBJ2-2; D remains ambiguous. The CDR3 sequence is 12 residues long. Looked up from germline, CDR1 is MNHEY and CDR2 is SMNVEV (reference sequence). V dropped 3 bases and J dropped 4 bases, with 3 bases sitting between them. The CDR3 DNA reads as TGTGCCAGCAGTTTTCTCACCGGGGAGCTGTTTTTT. It is translated as CASSFLTGELFF.

The chain couples TRBV4-1 to TRBJ1-2, with 9 bases identical to TRBD1. CDR1 MGHRA and CDR2 YSYEKL come from the germline V gene. V dropped 4 bases and J dropped 8; count of bases not matched to a gene: 11. The CDR3 sequence is 15 residues long. As DNA, the CDR3 is TGCGCCAGCAGCCCGATCGGACAGGGGCTCTCCGGCTACACCTTC. Its translation is CASSPIGQGLSGYTF.

This clonotype was recorded a few times. The rearrangement uses TRBV19 and TRBJ2-1; possible D gene TRBD1, 6 bases. CDR1 and CDR2 (germline): LNHDA, SQIVND (reference sequence). The CDR3 is 10 amino acids. V was shortened by 7 bases and J by 9 bases, with 7 bases between the two germline ends. The CDR3 DNA reads as TGTGCCAGTAAAGGGGGTGAGCAGTTCTTC. It yields the protein CASKGGEQFF.

V gene TRBV27 combines with J gene TRBJ2-3, with TRBD1 matching 7 bases. Germline V gene sequence: CDR1 MNHEY, CDR2 SMNVEV (reference sequence). CDR3 length equals 20 residues. With V trimmed by 2 bases and J by 2 bases, 19 bases remained unmatched. The CDR3 protein is CASSLTPTRHRDRYTDTQYF. CDR3 nucleotide sequence: TGTGCCAGCAGTTTAACCCCAACTCGACACCGGGACAGATACACAGATACGCAGTATTTT.

The rearrangement links TRBV4-3 to TRBJ2-7; 10 nucleotides match TRBD2. The CDR3 has 16 amino acids. The V gene end was trimmed by 3 bases and the J gene end by 1 base; junction bases not matched to a gene: 6. Germline CDR1 reads LGHNA; CDR2 reads YSLEER. The chain's CDR3 is CASSHGTSESSYEQYF. CDR3 coding DNA: TGCGCCAGCAGCCACGGGACTAGCGAGTCGTCCTACGAGCAGTACTTC.

Notes on this clonotype: A much larger clone lies one base from this, so it may be a read error. The chain links TRBV7-2 to TRBJ1-2; D uncertain. This CDR3 has 14 residues. The V end lost 1 base, the J end lost 1 base, and 7 bases lay between the germline ends. Germline V gene lookup returns CDR1 SGHTA and CDR2 FQGNSA. For the CDR3, the DNA is TGTACCAGCAGCTTAGTTGGGGATAACTATGGCTACACCTTC. Protein product: CTSSLVGDNYGYTF.

This chain connects TRBV19 to TRBJ2-1; a possible D gene is TRBD2 (6 bases). CDR3 size: 15 residues. CDR1 and CDR2 from the germline V gene are LNHDA and SQIVND (reference sequence). Between the trimmed V and J ends, which lost 6 bases and 7 bases, there was a span of 19 bases. The CDR3 sequence: CASRPGLDVMNEQFF. The CDR3 nucleotides are TGTGCCAGTAGACCGGGACTCGATGTAATGAATGAGCAGTTCTTC. Filled out from reference TRBV19 and TRBJ2-1, the complete variable domain reads DGGITQSPKYLFRKEGQNVTLSCEQNLNHDAMYWYRQDPGQGLRLIYYSQIVNDFQKGDIAEGYSVSREKKESFPLTVTSAQKNPTAFYLCASRPGLDVMNEQFFGPGTRLTVL.

This clonotype occurred once. This chain joins TRBV7-4 and TRBJ2-3, with a weak D call TRBD2 (6 bases). Germline CDR1 SGHVT, CDR2 SQSDAQ. V was cut by 5 bases and J by 2 bases, with 8 bases left in between. This CDR3 is 13 amino acids long. In nucleotides, the CDR3 is TGTGCCAGCAGCCCGCGGGACACAGATACGCAGTATTTT. Translated, it gives CASSPRDTDTQYF.

J is TRBJ1-3 and V is TRBV6-1; no clear D gene. V lost 5 bases to trimming and J lost 7 bases, with 18 bases between them. The CDR3 covers 15 residues. The germline gives CDR1 MNHNS, CDR2 SASEGT. In nucleotides, the CDR3 is TGTGCCAGCAGTCCACGGACGAAAATAACCAACACCATATATTTT. It is translated as CASSPRTKITNTIYF.

The genes are TRBV11-2 and TRBJ1-3; D uncertain. The CDR3 consists of 13 residues. Germline V lookup: CDR1 SGHAT, CDR2 FQNNGV. V lost 3 bases and J lost 2, with 5 bases in between. CDR3 sequence (DNA): TGTGCCAGCAGCTTCCCCACTGGAAACACCATATATTTT. Encoded protein: CASSFPTGNTIYF.

This clonotype was detected many times. J is TRBJ1-5 and V is TRBV7-2; 8 bases map to TRBD1. The trim removed 3 bases at V and 2 bases at J, leaving 0 bases unmatched. The CDR3 extends over 14 amino acids. The germline V gene encodes CDR1 SGHTA and CDR2 FQGNSA. The CDR3 sequence is CASSLGQGNQPQHF. CDR3 DNA sequence: TGTGCCAGCAGCTTGGGACAGGGCAATCAGCCCCAGCATTTT.

V usage is TRBV18 and J usage is TRBJ2-1, with 7 positions matching TRBD2. CDR3 length: 13 residues. Trimming took 5 bases from V and 6 from J; bases not matched to a gene: 4. Germline V gives CDR1 KGHSH, CDR2 LQKENI. CDR3 sequence: CASSKTSPNEQFF. The CDR3 DNA sequence: TGTGCCAGCTCAAAGACTAGCCCCAATGAGCAGTTCTTC.

This chain links TRBV11-2 with TRBJ2-1, with TRBD2 identical over 9 bases. The V gene end was trimmed by 1 base and the J gene end by 8 bases; junction bases not matched to a gene: 9. The CDR3 contains 16 residues. Germline V lookup: CDR1 SGHAT, CDR2 FQNNGV. Here the CDR3 reads CASSLARLAGEDEQFF. The CDR3 DNA is TGTGCCAGCAGCTTAGCCCGCTTAGCGGGAGAGGATGAGCAGTTCTTC.

This clonotype was detected a few times. This chain uses TRBV7-2 with TRBJ2-1; maybe TRBD1 (5 bases). Germline loops: CDR1 SGHTA, CDR2 FQGNSA. The CDR3 covers 14 residues. V was shortened by 3 bases and J by 3 bases, with 9 bases between the two germline ends. CDR3 in amino acids: CASSFDSGYNEQFF. Written as DNA, the CDR3 is TGTGCCAGCAGCTTTGACAGTGGCTACAATGAGCAGTTCTTC.

This clonotype was counted a few times. The V call is TRBV7-2, the J call TRBJ2-7; D unclear. Germline V CDR1 and CDR2: SGHTA, FQGNSA. Deletions cut 5 bases from V and 0 bases from J, with 11 bases between. This CDR3 contains 14 residues. The CDR3 DNA is TGTGCCAGCAGCCAGGCAGCCGCCTCCTACGAGCAGTACGTC. Translated, it gives CASSQAAASYEQYV.

V and J are TRBV5-1 and TRBJ2-3, with 7 positions matching TRBD1. The J segment lost 2 bases and the V segment lost 3 bases, leaving 12 bases of the junction unmatched. The CDR3 spans 17 residues. CDR1 is SGHRS and CDR2 is YFSETQ in the germline V gene. In nucleotides, the CDR3 is TGCGCCAGCAGCTCGTCCCCGGGACAGCGATACACAGATACGCAGTATTTT. It codes for CASSSSPGQRYTDTQYF.

The V and J genes are TRBV12-3 or TRBV12-4 and TRBJ2-2; D is ambiguous. The germline V and J ends were trimmed by 6 bases and 4 bases, with 9 bases remaining between them. This CDR3 is built from 13 residues. The CDR3 is CASRLESTGELFF. CDR3 in DNA: TGTGCCAGCAGGCTCGAAAGCACCGGGGAGCTGTTTTTT.

The rearrangement links TRBV20-1 to TRBJ2-1; no reliable D call. Germline CDR1 is DFQATT and CDR2 is SNEGSKA (reference sequence). Trimming removed 6 bases at V and 6 bases at J, with 21 bases between. This CDR3 comprises 15 residues. The CDR3: CSALGSAAPPNEQFF. CDR3 nucleotide sequence: TGCAGTGCCCTTGGGTCGGCGGCTCCACCCAATGAGCAGTTCTTC.

This clonotype was observed a handful of times. The chain couples TRBV11-3 to TRBJ1-2, with a tentative D call TRBD1 (6 bases). This CDR3 is 13 amino acids long. Germline V gives CDR1 SGHNT, CDR2 YENEEA. Trimming took off 2 bases at V and 7 bases at J, with 11 bases between the two ends. The CDR3 reads CASSLNTGSGYTF. The CDR3, as DNA: TGTGCCAGCAGCTTAAACACAGGGAGTGGCTACACCTTC. Variable domain in full (rest from reference TRBV11-3 and TRBJ1-2): EAGVVQSPRYKIIEKKQPVAFWCNPISGHNTLYWYLQNLGQGPELLIRYENEEAVDDSQLPKDRFSAERLKGVDSTLKIQPAELGDSAVYLCASSLNTGSGYTFGSGTRLTVV.

The chain carries TRBV12-3 or TRBV12-4 and TRBJ2-1; 8 nucleotides line up with TRBD2. The CDR3 runs 15 residues. V trimming: 3 bases; J trimming: 7 bases; junction bases outside the gene matches: 8. The CDR3 DNA follows: TGTGCCAGCAGTTTTTTAAGCGGGAGAAATAATGAGCAGTTCTTC. It is translated as CASSFLSGRNNEQFF.

The V and J genes are TRBV4-2 and TRBJ2-2; D remains ambiguous. V was shortened by 0 bases and J by 4 bases, with 9 bases between the two germline ends. This CDR3 has 15 amino acids. CDR1 LGHNA and CDR2 YNFKEQ come from the germline V gene. The CDR3 nucleotides read TGTGCCAGCAGCCAAGATCTTGCAGGCACCGGGGAGCTGTTTTTT. Translation: CASSQDLAGTGELFF.

This chain uses TRBV7-2 with TRBJ2-1, with 8 positions matching TRBD1. V trimming: 4 bases; J trimming: 7 bases; junction bases outside the gene matches: 0. CDR3 size: 12 residues. Germline loops: CDR1 SGHTA, CDR2 FQGNSA. CDR3 bases: TGTGCCAGCAGCTGGGACAGGAATGAGCAGTTCTTC. It encodes CASSWDRNEQFF.